The clone carrying this T cell receptor (beta chain) was counted many times. With a much larger clone just one base away, this may be a read error. Per germline, CDR1 DFQATT and CDR2 SNEGSKA (reference sequence). This CDR3 is 15 amino acids long. Unmatched junction bases numbered 12, after V lost 6 bases and J lost 6 bases. Patients were all untreated before their thyroid surgery. In the authors' methods: The authors used CDR3 differences across clinicopathological groups to build a distant-metastasis classifier for papillary thyroid cancer. TCRdb re-analyzed the PCR reads through MiXCR. TCRdb's processing, not the authors' own work, is the source of the V and J calls. The repertoire holds 26,000 or so clones, with 15% to 20% as singletons. This sample was included in a study of metastatic and nonmetastatic thyroid tumors.

Sequencing input: blood. The TCR comes from a male donor with papillary thyroid cancer or a benign thyroid nodule (not recorded which). Some clones in this sample may be carry-over from other donors' samples. The chain uses TRBV20-1 and TRBJ2-1, with TRBD2 matching over 9 bases. DNA for the CDR3: TGCAGTGCGCCCTGGAGCGGGAGGCCCCGCAATGAGCAGTTCTTC. Translated, it gives CSAPWSGRPRNEQFF.